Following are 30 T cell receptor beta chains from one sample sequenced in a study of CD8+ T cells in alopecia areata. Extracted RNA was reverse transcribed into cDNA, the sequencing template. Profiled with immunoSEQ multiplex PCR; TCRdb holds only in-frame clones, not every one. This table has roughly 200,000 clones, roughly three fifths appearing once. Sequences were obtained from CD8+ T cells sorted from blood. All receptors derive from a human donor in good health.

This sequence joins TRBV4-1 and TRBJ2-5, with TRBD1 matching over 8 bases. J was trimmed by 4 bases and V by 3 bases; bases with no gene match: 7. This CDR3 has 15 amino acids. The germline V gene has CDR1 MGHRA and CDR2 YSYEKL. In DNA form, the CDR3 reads TGCGCCAGCAGCCAGAGCCAGGGGGCCGGAGAGACCCAGTACTTC. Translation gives CASSQSQGAGETQYF.

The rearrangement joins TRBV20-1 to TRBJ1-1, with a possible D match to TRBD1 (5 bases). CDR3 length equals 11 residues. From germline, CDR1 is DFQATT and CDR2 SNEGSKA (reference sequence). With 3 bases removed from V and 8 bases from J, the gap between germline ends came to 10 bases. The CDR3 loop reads CSASRAAEAFF. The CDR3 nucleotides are TGCAGTGCTAGCAGGGCTGCAGAAGCTTTCTTT.

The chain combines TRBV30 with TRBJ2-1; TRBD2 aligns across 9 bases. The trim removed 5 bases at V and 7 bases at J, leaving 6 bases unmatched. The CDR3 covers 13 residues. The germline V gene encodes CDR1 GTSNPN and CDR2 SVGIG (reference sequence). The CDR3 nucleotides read TGTGCCTGGGAGCGGGGGGAAGGGAATGAGCAGTTCTTC. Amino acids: CAWERGEGNEQFF.

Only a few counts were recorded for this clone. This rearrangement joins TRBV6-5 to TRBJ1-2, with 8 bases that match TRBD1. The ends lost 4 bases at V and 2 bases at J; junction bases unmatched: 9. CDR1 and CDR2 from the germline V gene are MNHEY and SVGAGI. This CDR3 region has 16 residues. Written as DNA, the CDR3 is TGTGCCAGCAGTTCTCCTGGACAGGGACAGAACTATGGCTACACCTTC. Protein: CASSSPGQGQNYGYTF.

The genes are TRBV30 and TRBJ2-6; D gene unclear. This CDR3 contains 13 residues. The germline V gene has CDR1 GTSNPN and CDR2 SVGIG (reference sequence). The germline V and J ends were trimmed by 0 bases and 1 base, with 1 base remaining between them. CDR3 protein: CAWSVSGANVLTF. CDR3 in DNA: TGTGCCTGGAGTGTGTCTGGGGCCAACGTCCTGACTTTC.

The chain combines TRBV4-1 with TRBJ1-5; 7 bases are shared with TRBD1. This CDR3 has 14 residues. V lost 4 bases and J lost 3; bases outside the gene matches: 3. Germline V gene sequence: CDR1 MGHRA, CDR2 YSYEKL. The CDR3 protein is CASSPGQYNQPQHF. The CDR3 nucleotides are TGCGCCAGCAGCCCGGGACAGTACAATCAGCCCCAGCATTTT.

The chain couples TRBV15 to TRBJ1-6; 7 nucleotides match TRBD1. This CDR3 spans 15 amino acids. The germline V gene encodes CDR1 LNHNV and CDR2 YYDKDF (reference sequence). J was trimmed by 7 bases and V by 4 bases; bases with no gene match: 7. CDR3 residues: CATSTEQGRNSPLHF. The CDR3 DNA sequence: TGTGCCACCAGCACCGAACAGGGGAGGAATTCACCCCTCCACTTT.

The chain's CDR3 is CTSSHPGPYEKLFF. Here the CDR3 DNA reads TGCACCAGCAGCCACCCGGGACCGTATGAAAAACTGTTTTTT. This sequence joins TRBV1 and TRBJ1-4. TRBV1 is a recognized pseudogene. The CDR3 contains 14 residues.

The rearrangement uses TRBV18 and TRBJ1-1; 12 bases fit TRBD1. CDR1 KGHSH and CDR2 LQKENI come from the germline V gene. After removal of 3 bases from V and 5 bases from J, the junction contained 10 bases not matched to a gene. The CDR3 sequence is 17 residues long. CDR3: CASSPSGQGAPGTEAFF. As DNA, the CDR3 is TGTGCCAGCTCACCGTCGGGACAGGGGGCGCCGGGGACTGAAGCTTTCTTT. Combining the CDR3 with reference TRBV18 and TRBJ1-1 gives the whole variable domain NAGVMQNPRHLVRRRGQEARLRCSPMKGHSHVYWYRQLPEEGLKFMVYLQKENIIDESGMPKERFSAEFPKEGPSILRIQQVVRGDSAAYFCASSPSGQGAPGTEAFFGQGTRLTVV.

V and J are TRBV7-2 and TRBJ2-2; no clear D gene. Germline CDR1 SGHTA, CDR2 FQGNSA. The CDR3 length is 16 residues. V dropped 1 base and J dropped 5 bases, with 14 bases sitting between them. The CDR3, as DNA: TGTGCCAGCAGCTTAGTTCCGACTCCGAGGACCGGGGAGCTGTTTTTT. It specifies CASSLVPTPRTGELFF.

The CDR3 sequence: CAIGGYEQYF. The CDR3 region has the DNA TGTGCCATCGGTGGTTACGAGCAGTACTTC. The chain couples TRBV2 to TRBJ2-7; D not certain. Deletions cut 10 bases from V and 4 bases from J, with 8 bases between. The CDR3 length is 10 residues. Per the germline V gene, CDR1 is SNHLY and CDR2 is FYNNEI.

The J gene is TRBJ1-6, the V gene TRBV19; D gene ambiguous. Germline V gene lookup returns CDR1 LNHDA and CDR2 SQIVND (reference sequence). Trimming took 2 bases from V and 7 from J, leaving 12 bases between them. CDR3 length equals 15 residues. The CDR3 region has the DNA TGTGCCAGTAGTATATGGGAGGAACCAAATTCACCCCTCCACTTT. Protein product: CASSIWEEPNSPLHF.

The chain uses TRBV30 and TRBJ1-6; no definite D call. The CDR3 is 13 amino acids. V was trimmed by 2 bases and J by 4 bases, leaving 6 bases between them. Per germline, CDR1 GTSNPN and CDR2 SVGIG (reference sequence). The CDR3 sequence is CAWSNGYNSPLHF. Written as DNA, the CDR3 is TGTGCCTGGAGTAATGGGTATAATTCACCCCTCCACTTT. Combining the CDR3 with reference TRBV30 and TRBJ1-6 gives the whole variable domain SQTIHQWPATLVQPVGSPLSLECTVEGTSNPNLYWYRQAAGRGLQLLFYSVGIGQISSEVPQNLSASRPQDRQFILSSKKLLLSDSGFYLCAWSNGYNSPLHFGNGTRLTVT.

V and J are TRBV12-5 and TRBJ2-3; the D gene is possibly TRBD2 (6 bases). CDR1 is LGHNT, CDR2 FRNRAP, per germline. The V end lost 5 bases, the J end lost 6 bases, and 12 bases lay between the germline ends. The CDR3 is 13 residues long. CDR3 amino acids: CASGGGGEDTQYF. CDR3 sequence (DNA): TGTGCTAGTGGTGGAGGAGGGGAGGATACGCAGTATTTT. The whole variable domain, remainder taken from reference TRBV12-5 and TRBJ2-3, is DARVTQTPRHKVTEMGQEVTMRCQPILGHNTVFWYRQTMMQGLELLAYFRNRAPLDDSGMPKDRFSAEMPDATLATLKIQPSEPRDSAVYFCASGGGGEDTQYFGPGTRLTVL.

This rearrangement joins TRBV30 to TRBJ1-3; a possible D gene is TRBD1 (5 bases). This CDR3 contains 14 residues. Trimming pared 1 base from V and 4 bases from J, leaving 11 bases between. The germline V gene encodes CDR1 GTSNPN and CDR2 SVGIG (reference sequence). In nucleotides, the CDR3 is TGTGCCTGGAGTGATGGGGCAGGGGGAAACACCATATATTTT. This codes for CAWSDGAGGNTIYF.

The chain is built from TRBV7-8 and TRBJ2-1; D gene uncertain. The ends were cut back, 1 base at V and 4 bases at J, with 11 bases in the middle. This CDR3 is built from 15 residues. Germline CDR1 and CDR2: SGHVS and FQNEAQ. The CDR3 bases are TGTGCCAGCAGCTTAGGTGTCCTGCAGTACAATGAGCAGTTCTTC. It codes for CASSLGVLQYNEQFF.

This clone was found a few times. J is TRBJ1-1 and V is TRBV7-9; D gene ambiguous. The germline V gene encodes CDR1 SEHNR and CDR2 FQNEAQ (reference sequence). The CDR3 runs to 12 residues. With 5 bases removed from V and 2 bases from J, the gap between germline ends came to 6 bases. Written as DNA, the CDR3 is TGTGCCAGCAGCGTCCTAAACACTGAAGCTTTCTTT. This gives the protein CASSVLNTEAFF.

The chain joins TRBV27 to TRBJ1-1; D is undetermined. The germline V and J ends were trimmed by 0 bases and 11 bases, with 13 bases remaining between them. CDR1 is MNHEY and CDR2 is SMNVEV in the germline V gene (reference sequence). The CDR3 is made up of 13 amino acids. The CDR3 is CASSLSYGSRAFF. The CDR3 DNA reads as TGTGCCAGCAGTTTATCGTACGGCTCTCGGGCTTTCTTT.

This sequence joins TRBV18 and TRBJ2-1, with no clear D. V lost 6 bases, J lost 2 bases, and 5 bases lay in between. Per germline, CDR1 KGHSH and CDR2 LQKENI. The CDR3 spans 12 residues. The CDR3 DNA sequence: TGTGCCAGCTCCCGGCCCTACAATGAGCAGTTCTTC. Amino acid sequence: CASSRPYNEQFF.

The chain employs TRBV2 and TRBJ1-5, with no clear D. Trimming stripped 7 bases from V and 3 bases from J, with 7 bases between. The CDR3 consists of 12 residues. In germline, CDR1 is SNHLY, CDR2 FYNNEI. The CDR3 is CASNLVNQPQHF. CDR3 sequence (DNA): TGTGCCAGCAACTTGGTCAATCAGCCCCAGCATTTT.

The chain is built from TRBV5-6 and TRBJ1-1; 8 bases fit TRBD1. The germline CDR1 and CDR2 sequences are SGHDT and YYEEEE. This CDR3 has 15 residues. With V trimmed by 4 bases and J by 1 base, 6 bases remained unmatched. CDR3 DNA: TGTGCCAGCAGCCGGGACAGGACCGAGAACACTGAAGCTTTCTTT. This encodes CASSRDRTENTEAFF.

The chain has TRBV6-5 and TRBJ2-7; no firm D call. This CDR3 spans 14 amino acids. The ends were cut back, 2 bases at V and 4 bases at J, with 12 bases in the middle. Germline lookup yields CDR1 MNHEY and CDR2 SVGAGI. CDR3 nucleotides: TGTGCCAGCAGTTACGGGATAGGGAAGTACGAGCAGTACTTC. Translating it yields CASSYGIGKYEQYF.

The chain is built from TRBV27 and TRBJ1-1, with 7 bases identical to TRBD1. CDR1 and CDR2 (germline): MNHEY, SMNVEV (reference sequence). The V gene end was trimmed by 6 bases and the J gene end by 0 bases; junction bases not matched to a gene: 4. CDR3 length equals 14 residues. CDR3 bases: TGTGCCAGCAGACCGGGGACAGTGAACACTGAAGCTTTCTTT. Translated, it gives CASRPGTVNTEAFF.

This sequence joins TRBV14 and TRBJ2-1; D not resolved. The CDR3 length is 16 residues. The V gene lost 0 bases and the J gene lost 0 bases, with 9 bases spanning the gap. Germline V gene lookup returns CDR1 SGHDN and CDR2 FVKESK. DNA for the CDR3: TGTGCCAGCAGCCAAGATTGGGTGAGCTCCTACAATGAGCAGTTCTTC. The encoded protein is CASSQDWVSSYNEQFF.

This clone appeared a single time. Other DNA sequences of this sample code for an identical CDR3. The CDR3 DNA sequence: TGTGCCAGCAGTTTAGGACTTAATCAGCCCCAGCATTTT. The encoded protein is CASSLGLNQPQHF. The chain recombines TRBV27 with TRBJ1-5; the D is unclear. Germline V gene lookup returns CDR1 MNHEY and CDR2 SMNVEV (reference sequence). Trimming cost V 2 bases and J 4 bases, with 6 bases left between them. The CDR3 totals 13 residues.

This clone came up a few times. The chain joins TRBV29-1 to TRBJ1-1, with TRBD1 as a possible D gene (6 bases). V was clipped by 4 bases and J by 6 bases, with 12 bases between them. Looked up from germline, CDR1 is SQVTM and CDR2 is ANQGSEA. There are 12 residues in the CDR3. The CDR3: CSVVSGAAEAFF. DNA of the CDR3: TGCAGCGTTGTATCAGGGGCCGCTGAAGCTTTCTTT.

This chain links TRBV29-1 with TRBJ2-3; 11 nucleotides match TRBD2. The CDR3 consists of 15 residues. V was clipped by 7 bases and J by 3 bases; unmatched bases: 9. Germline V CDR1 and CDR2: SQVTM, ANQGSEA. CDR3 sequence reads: CSAPWVAGGTDTQYF. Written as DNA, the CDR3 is TGCAGCGCCCCATGGGTAGCGGGGGGGACAGATACGCAGTATTTT.

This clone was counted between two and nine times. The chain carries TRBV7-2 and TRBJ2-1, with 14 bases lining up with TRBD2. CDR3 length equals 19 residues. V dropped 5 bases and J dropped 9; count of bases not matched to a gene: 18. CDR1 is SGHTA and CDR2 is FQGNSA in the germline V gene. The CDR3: CASSPRNPARTSGGTEQFF. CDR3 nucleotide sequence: TGTGCCAGCAGCCCAAGGAACCCGGCCAGGACTAGCGGGGGGACTGAGCAGTTCTTC. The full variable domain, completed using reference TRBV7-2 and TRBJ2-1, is GAGVSQSPSNKVTEKGKDVELRCDPISGHTALYWYRQSLGQGLEFLIYFQGNSAPDKSGLPSDRFSAERTGGSVSTLTIQRTQQEDSAVYLCASSPRNPARTSGGTEQFFGPGTRLTVL.

As DNA, the CDR3 is TGTGCCAGCAGTATGACAGGATCCTTCCAACCCCAGCATTTT. Its protein product is CASSMTGSFQPQHF. This chain connects TRBV25-1 to TRBJ1-5; TRBD1 is a possible D gene (6 bases). The CDR3 extends over 14 amino acids. Germline values: CDR1 MGHDK, CDR2 SYGVNS. The V gene lost 5 bases and the J gene lost 10 bases, with 18 bases spanning the gap.

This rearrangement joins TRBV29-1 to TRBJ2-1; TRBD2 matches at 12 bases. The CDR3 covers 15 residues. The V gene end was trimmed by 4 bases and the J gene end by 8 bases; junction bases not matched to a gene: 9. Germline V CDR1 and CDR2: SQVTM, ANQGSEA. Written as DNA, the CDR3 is TGCAGCGTTGTAACTAGCGGGGGGAGCATCGATGAGCAGTTCTTC. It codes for CSVVTSGGSIDEQFF.